A selection of T cell receptor beta chains follows, all from one sample in a study of blood T cell repertoires in COVID-19. TCRdb's copy holds only in-frame clones and misses some; the assay was immunoSEQ multiplex PCR. The table has about 24,000 clones, 80% to 90% seen once. The source material was peripheral blood. Source of these receptors: a human donor in a cohort sampled during active COVID-19. CDR3s include the opening cysteine and the closing phenylalanine or tryptophan. The D gene is left open where the match is weak. Clone size is not always given. Where it is, it says once, few, many or a class for expanded clones.

J gene,D gene,clone size,CDR3 length,V gene,CDR3 protein,CDR3 DNA
TRBJ1-3,NA,few,14,TRBV7-9,CASSLTVRGNTIYF,TGTGCCAGCAGCTTAACGGTCCGTGGAAACACCATATATTTT
TRBJ2-2,TRBD2,once,15,TRBV5-1,CASQRGGFNTGELFF,TGCGCCAGCCAACGCGGGGGTTTCAACACCGGGGAGCTGTTTTTT
TRBJ1-2,NA,NA,15,TRBV5-4,CASSLGSGEGYGYTF,TGTGCCAGCAGCTTGGGGTCAGGGGAAGGCTATGGCTACACCTTC
TRBJ1-3,NA,NA,15,TRBV25-1,CASTWAGPTGNTIYF,TGTGCCAGCACCTGGGCGGGGCCCACTGGAAACACCATATATTTT
TRBJ1-2,NA,NA,16,TRBV19,CASTSFLTTANYGYTF,TGTGCCAGTACCTCCTTCTTGACTACGGCTAACTATGGCTACACCTTC
TRBJ1-1,NA,NA,13,TRBV28,CASSFRANTEAFF,TGTGCCAGCAGTTTCAGGGCGAACACTGAAGCTTTCTTT
TRBJ2-5,TRBD1,NA,15,TRBV20-1,CSVSSGQGYQETQYF,TGCAGTGTTAGTTCTGGACAGGGCTACCAAGAGACCCAGTACTTC
TRBJ1-2,TRBD1,NA,15,TRBV28,CASSSTGTANYGYTF,TGTGCCAGCAGTTCAACCGGGACAGCTAACTATGGCTACACCTTC
TRBJ2-7,NA,few,16,TRBV6-5,CASSFKPGTPIWEQYF,TGTGCCAGCAGTTTTAAACCCGGGACACCGATTTGGGAGCAGTACTTC
TRBJ1-5,NA,NA,17,TRBV27,CASSLIGGRGENQPQHF,TGTGCCAGCAGTTTAATAGGTGGCAGAGGTGAGAATCAGCCCCAGCATTTT
TRBJ1-1,NA,NA,16,TRBV18,CASSPIEQGLNTEAFF,TGTGCCAGCTCACCGATAGAGCAGGGCCTGAACACTGAAGCTTTCTTT
TRBJ2-2,NA,NA,14,TRBV5-6,CASSSIGGAGELFF,TGTGCCAGCAGCAGTATTGGGGGCGCCGGGGAGCTGTTTTTT
TRBJ1-6,TRBD1,NA,17,TRBV4-2,CASSLPGQVLYNSPLHF,TGTGCCAGCAGCCTACCGGGACAGGTGCTATATAATTCACCCCTCCACTTT
TRBJ2-7,TRBD1,NA,13,TRBV5-1,CASSSGQGNEQYF,TGCGCCAGCAGCTCGGGACAGGGTAACGAGCAGTACTTC